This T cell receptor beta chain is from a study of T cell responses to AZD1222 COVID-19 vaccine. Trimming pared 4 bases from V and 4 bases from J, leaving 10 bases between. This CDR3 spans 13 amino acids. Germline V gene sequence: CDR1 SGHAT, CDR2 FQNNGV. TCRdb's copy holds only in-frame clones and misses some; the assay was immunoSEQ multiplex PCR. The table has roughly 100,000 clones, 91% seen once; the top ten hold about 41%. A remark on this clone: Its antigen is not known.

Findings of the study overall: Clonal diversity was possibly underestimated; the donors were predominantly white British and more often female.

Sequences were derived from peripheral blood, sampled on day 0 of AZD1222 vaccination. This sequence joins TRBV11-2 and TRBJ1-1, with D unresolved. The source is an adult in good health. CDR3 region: CASSSGRLTEAFF. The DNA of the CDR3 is TGTGCCAGCAGCTCTGGACGACTCACTGAAGCTTTCTTT.